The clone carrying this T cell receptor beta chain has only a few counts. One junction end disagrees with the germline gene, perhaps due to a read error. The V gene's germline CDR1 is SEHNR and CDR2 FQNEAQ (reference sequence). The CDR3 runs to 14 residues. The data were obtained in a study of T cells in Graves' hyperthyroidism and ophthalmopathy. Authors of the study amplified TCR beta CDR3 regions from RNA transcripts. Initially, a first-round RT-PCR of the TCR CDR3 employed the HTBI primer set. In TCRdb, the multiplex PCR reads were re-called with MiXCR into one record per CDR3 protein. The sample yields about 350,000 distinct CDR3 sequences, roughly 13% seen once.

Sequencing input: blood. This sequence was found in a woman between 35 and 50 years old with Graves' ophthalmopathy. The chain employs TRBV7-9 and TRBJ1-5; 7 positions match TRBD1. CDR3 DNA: TGTACCAGCAGTTCAGGGGGAGTTTATCAGCCCCAGCATTTT. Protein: CTSSSGGVYQPQHF.